This T cell receptor beta chain was retrieved from a study of blood T cell repertoires in COVID-19. Study at large: There were acute and convalescent COVID-19 samples, and they came from the United States, Italy and Spain.

Assay: immunoSEQ multiplex PCR; the TCRdb copy retains only in-frame clones and omits some. Counted here are hundreds of thousands of clones, 65% to 80% occurring once; the ten biggest clones make up approximately 4%. CDR1 is KGHSH, CDR2 LQKENI, per germline. Trimming cost V 5 bases and J 0 bases, with 10 bases left between them. The CDR3 sequence is 15 residues long. The receptor was isolated from a woman between 35 and 50 years old with active or convalescent COVID-19. The sample consisted of peripheral blood. The V call is TRBV18, the J call TRBJ2-2; D is undetermined. CDR3 bases: TGTGCCAGCTCAGAGAGAAGATCGAACACCGGGGAGCTGTTTTTT. Protein product: CASSERRSNTGELFF.